Here is one TCR beta chain with its context. The antigen is not known. Premalignant or tumor cells were enriched by macro-dissection after pathologic assessment. These data belong to a study of immune evolution from preneoplasia to lung adenocarcinoma. Whole-study results and caveats: Normal lung had the highest top T cell clone frequencies. T cell clonality was higher in KRAS-mutant than EGFR-mutant or wild-type nodules.

Produced via immunoSEQ multiplex PCR; TCRdb's table is partial and in-frame only. Of tens of thousands of clones in the sample, 70% to 85% were seen once. This TCR was sampled from a person between 55 and 69 years old with lung adenocarcinoma. Sequenced sample: FFPE invasive lung adenocarcinoma tissue.

CDR3 sequence (DNA): TGCAGCGCCCGCACAGATACGCAGTATTTT. Its translation is CSARTDTQYF. The chain is built from TRBV29-1 and TRBJ2-3; D remains ambiguous. Germline CDR1 SQVTM, CDR2 ANQGSEA. The CDR3 has 10 residues. V lost 7 bases and J 1 base, leaving 3 bases between the germline ends.